A single sample gave rise to the 32 T cell receptor beta chains below, sequenced in a study of patients and donors after allogeneic stem cell transplantation. TCRdb re-analysed the RT-PCR reads in MiXCR, keeping a single row per CDR3 protein. The data contain some 150,000 distinct CDR3 sequences, approximately 35% of them singletons. The source material was blood, either unsorted or a sorted T cell fraction (not recorded which). The receptors were sampled from a human donor who was either an allogeneic HSCT recipient or a stem cell or donor lymphocyte infusion donor (not recorded which). It is not recorded whose cells these are; they may come from a transplant donor.

The chain's CDR3 is CASSSVWGNTGELFF. The CDR3, as DNA: TGTGCCAGCAGCTCTGTATGGGGCAACACCGGGGAGCTGTTTTTT. The chain is built from TRBV12-3 or TRBV12-4 and TRBJ2-2; D is perhaps TRBD1 (5 bases). V dropped 6 bases and J dropped 2 bases, with 13 bases sitting between them. This CDR3 has 15 residues.

This clonotype appeared a single time. The genes are TRBV15 and TRBJ1-2; TRBD1 is a possible D gene (5 bases). The CDR3 totals 16 residues. Trimming removed 0 bases at V and 3 bases at J, with 14 bases between. Germline values: CDR1 LNHNV, CDR2 YYDKDF (reference sequence). This CDR3 reads CATSRDLAGTYYGYTF. The CDR3 region has the DNA TGTGCCACCAGCAGAGATTTGGCAGGGACTTACTATGGCTACACCTTC. Together with reference TRBV15 and TRBJ1-2, the CDR3 gives the full variable domain: DAMVIQNPRYQVTQFGKPVTLSCSQTLNHNVMYWYQQKSSQAPKLLFHYYDKDFNNEADTPDNFQSRRPNTSFCFLDIRSPGLGDTAMYLCATSRDLAGTYYGYTFGSGTRLTVV.

The J gene is TRBJ1-6, the V gene TRBV7-9; TRBD1 matches 8 bases. V lost 0 bases to trimming and J lost 2 bases; unmatched junction nucleotides: 3. The CDR3 contains 17 residues. Germline-derived CDR1 and CDR2 are SEHNR and FQNEAQ (reference sequence). The CDR3 sequence is CASSLATGGPYNSPLHF. The CDR3 region has the DNA TGTGCCAGCAGCTTAGCCACAGGGGGACCCTATAATTCACCCCTCCACTTT. The full variable domain, its missing parts supplied by reference TRBV7-9 and TRBJ1-6, is DTGVSQNPRHKITKRGQNVTFRCDPISEHNRLYWYRQTLGQGPEFLTYFQNEAQLEKSRLLSDRFSAERPKGSFSTLEIQRTEQGDSAMYLCASSLATGGPYNSPLHFGNGTRLTVT.

The chain joins TRBV6-5 to TRBJ1-2; 7 nucleotides line up with TRBD1. The trim removed 0 bases at V and 4 bases at J, leaving 5 bases unmatched. Germline values: CDR1 MNHEY, CDR2 SVGAGI. This CDR3 has 15 amino acids. In DNA, the CDR3 is TGTGCCAGCAGTTACTCGATCAGGGGGTTCTATGGCTACACCTTC. Translation: CASSYSIRGFYGYTF.

The chain couples TRBV6-5 to TRBJ1-2; TRBD1 might be the D (5 bases). Germline V gene sequence: CDR1 MNHEY, CDR2 SVGAGI. V lost 5 bases to trimming and J lost 1 base, with 20 bases between them. There are 17 residues in the CDR3. The CDR3 nucleotides read TGTGCCAGCAGTCCCACCGCGATCGGGGCCCGTAACTATGGCTACACCTTC. Protein product: CASSPTAIGARNYGYTF.

This clonotype was counted a few times. This chain links TRBV28 with TRBJ1-4; tentative D call: TRBD1 (5 bases). V was cut by 6 bases and J by 7 bases, with 18 bases left in between. Germline V gives CDR1 MDHEN, CDR2 SYDVKM. The CDR3 is made up of 15 amino acids. The CDR3 DNA reads as TGTGCCAGCAGCCCTCCCCGGGACGGCCCTGAAAAACTGTTTTTT. Protein: CASSPPRDGPEKLFF.

The V gene is TRBV7-6, the J gene TRBJ1-1; D perhaps matches TRBD1 (5 bases). Germline-derived CDR1 and CDR2 are SGHVS and FNYEAQ. V gave up 5 bases and J gave up 1 base, with 11 bases separating them. CDR3 length: 14 residues. The CDR3 loop reads CASSQGGGNTEAFF. Here the CDR3 DNA reads TGTGCCAGCAGCCAAGGCGGGGGGAACACTGAAGCTTTCTTT. The variable domain in full, with the rest retrieved from reference TRBV7-6 and TRBJ1-1, is GAGVSQSPRYKVTKRGQDVALRCDPISGHVSLYWYRQALGQGPEFLTYFNYEAQQDKSGLPNDRFSAERPEGSISTLTIQRTEQRDSAMYRCASSQGGGNTEAFFGQGTRLTVV.

This clonotype was observed a few times. The CDR3 spells CASSYYPTDRSEAFF. Written as DNA, the CDR3 is TGTGCCAGCAGCTATTACCCGACAGACCGTTCTGAAGCTTTCTTT. The chain links TRBV11-2 to TRBJ1-1; D may be TRBD1 (5 bases). The CDR3 extends over 15 amino acids. Trimming cost V 4 bases and J 6 bases, with 18 bases left between them. CDR1 is SGHAT and CDR2 is FQNNGV in the germline V gene.

The genes are TRBV5-1 and TRBJ2-1; 9 positions agree with TRBD1. J gave up 5 bases and V 5 bases, and 5 bases lay outside the gene matches. Per germline, CDR1 SGHRS and CDR2 YFSETQ. This CDR3 is built from 14 residues. CDR3 loop: CASRTGTGNNEQFF. As DNA, the CDR3 is TGCGCCAGCAGAACCGGGACAGGGAACAATGAGCAGTTCTTC.

This clonotype turned up a few times. The chain uses TRBV5-1 and TRBJ2-3, with D unclear. The CDR3 is 13 amino acids. Trimming removed 4 bases from V and 1 base from J, with 7 bases in between. Germline values: CDR1 SGHRS, CDR2 YFSETQ. Written as DNA, the CDR3 is TGCGCCAGCAGCAGTCCGGGCACAGATACGCAGTATTTT. As protein: CASSSPGTDTQYF.

This clonotype was observed a few times. The gene calls are TRBV5-5 and TRBJ2-1; a weak D match, TRBD1 (7 bases). Germline V gives CDR1 SGHKS, CDR2 YYEKEE (reference sequence). The CDR3 spans 14 residues. V lost 7 bases and J lost 9, with 20 bases in between. CDR3 region: CASFPGGLHREQFF. CDR3 bases: TGTGCCAGCTTCCCAGGGGGGCTCCACCGTGAGCAGTTCTTC.

This clonotype occurred once. V is TRBV12-3 or TRBV12-4 and J is TRBJ2-3; 7 nucleotides align to TRBD1. The CDR3 totals 13 residues. J lost 4 bases, V lost 5 bases, and 3 bases had no gene match. DNA for the CDR3: TGTGCCAGCAGTGCCACAGGGGCAGATACGCAGTATTTT. This sequence encodes CASSATGADTQYF.

This clonotype has only a few counts. The chain has TRBV28 and TRBJ1-5; D gene uncertain. CDR3 length: 13 amino acids. Germline values: CDR1 MDHEN, CDR2 SYDVKM. V lost 6 bases to trimming and J lost 7 bases, with 13 bases between them. CDR3 amino acids: CASSTLEPQPQHF. CDR3 nucleotide sequence: TGTGCCAGCAGCACCCTAGAACCGCAGCCCCAGCATTTT.

The genes are TRBV6-2 or TRBV6-3 and TRBJ1-5; 8 bases align to TRBD1. CDR1 is MNHEY and CDR2 is SVGEGT in the germline V gene. V gave up 7 bases and J gave up 4 bases; unmatched junction bases: 9. This CDR3 spans 15 amino acids. The CDR3 is CASTSTTGGNQPQHF. For the CDR3, the DNA is TGTGCCAGCACCTCAACCACAGGGGGAAATCAGCCCCAGCATTTT.

The V and J genes are TRBV7-8 and TRBJ2-5, with D perhaps TRBD2 (5 bases). CDR3 length equals 14 residues. Trimming left V 4 bases short and J 4 bases short, with 13 bases between. In germline, CDR1 is SGHVS, CDR2 FQNEAQ. The CDR3 coding sequence is TGTGCCAGCAGCTACCAGGAGGTTGCAGAGACCCAGTACTTC. Its protein is CASSYQEVAETQYF.

This chain connects TRBV7-9 to TRBJ2-4; D possibly matches TRBD1 or TRBD2 (6 bases each). The germline gives CDR1 SEHNR, CDR2 FQNEAQ (reference sequence). Trimming shortened V by 3 bases and J by 3 bases, and 9 bases separated the two germline ends. This CDR3 is 14 amino acids long. CDR3 residues: CASSLEGDKNIQYF. Written as DNA, the CDR3 is TGTGCCAGCAGCTTGGAGGGGGACAAAAACATTCAGTACTTC.

The chain joins TRBV18 to TRBJ1-5; D may be TRBD1 (5 bases). V lost 6 bases and J 9 bases, leaving 18 bases between the germline ends. Germline lookup yields CDR1 KGHSH and CDR2 LQKENI. The CDR3 extends over 14 amino acids. The CDR3 DNA follows: TGTGCCAGCTCCCCCCTGGGAGGGGAAAGGCCCCAGCATTTT. Residues: CASSPLGGERPQHF.

This clonotype has more than one count but fewer than ten. The rearrangement links TRBV12-3 or TRBV12-4 to TRBJ1-1; D is perhaps TRBD1 (6 bases). V lost 4 bases to trimming and J lost 0 bases, with 12 bases between them. CDR3 length: 15 residues. The CDR3 DNA sequence: TGTGCCAGCAGTTCGCGGACAGCCTTGAACACTGAAGCTTTCTTT. Protein sequence: CASSSRTALNTEAFF.

The chain links TRBV12-3 or TRBV12-4 to TRBJ1-3; D unclear. Trimming removed 5 bases at V and 8 bases at J, with 7 bases between. This CDR3 has 11 amino acids. As DNA, the CDR3 is TGTGCCAGCAGTCTTTATGACACCATATATTTT. Translated, it gives CASSLYDTIYF.

There are a few counts of this clonotype. This chain uses TRBV6-5 with TRBJ1-6, with D possibly matching TRBD1 (5 bases). V dropped 2 bases and J dropped 4 bases, with 12 bases sitting between them. CDR1 is MNHEY, CDR2 SVGAGI, per germline. The CDR3 runs 16 residues. CDR3 amino acids: CASSYTLQGYNSPLHF. The CDR3 DNA reads TGTGCCAGCAGTTACACCCTCCAGGGTTATAATTCACCCCTCCACTTT.

This clonotype was recorded a few times. The V and J genes are TRBV4-3 and TRBJ1-2; D gene unclear. This CDR3 has 16 residues. CDR1 and CDR2 from the germline V gene are LGHNA and YSLEER. The V end was cut by 4 bases, the J end by 4 bases, with 19 bases between. The CDR3 reads CASSLPAHPTLYGYTF. DNA of the CDR3: TGCGCCAGCAGCCTCCCCGCCCATCCTACCCTCTATGGCTACACCTTC.

The rearrangement links TRBV28 to TRBJ1-1; D perhaps matches TRBD1 (6 bases). CDR3 length: 15 residues. V gave up 2 bases and J gave up 5 bases, with 15 bases separating them. CDR1 and CDR2 (germline): MDHEN, SYDVKM. CDR3 coding DNA: TGTGCCAGCAGTTTAGTGACGGGGGCGAGAACTGAAGCTTTCTTT. It codes for CASSLVTGARTEAFF.

The chain carries TRBV13 and TRBJ2-7; 7 nucleotides align to TRBD1. Germline assignment: CDR1 PRHDT and CDR2 FYEKMQ (reference sequence). The CDR3 covers 14 residues. V dropped 4 bases and J dropped 3; count of bases not matched to a gene: 6. The CDR3: CASSSWDRDYEQYV. Written as DNA, the CDR3 is TGTGCCAGCAGCTCGTGGGACAGAGACTACGAGCAGTACGTC.

This clonotype was picked up a small number of times. This chain's CDR3 is CASSGVGQGNYGYTF. In DNA form, the CDR3 reads TGTGCCAGCAGCGGAGTGGGACAGGGGAACTATGGCTACACCTTC. The rearrangement joins TRBV6-5 to TRBJ1-2, with 10 nucleotides matching TRBD1. The CDR3 has 15 amino acids. The germline CDR1 and CDR2 sequences are MNHEY and SVGAGI. The trim removed 6 bases at V and 2 bases at J, leaving 6 bases unmatched.

The chain recombines TRBV28 with TRBJ1-6; D is possibly TRBD1 (5 bases). Germline values: CDR1 MDHEN, CDR2 SYDVKM. Trimming shortened V by 8 bases and J by 7 bases, and 18 bases separated the two germline ends. CDR3 length: 15 residues. CDR3 residues: CASGLFRQKNSPLHF. CDR3 coding DNA: TGTGCCAGCGGCCTGTTTCGACAGAAGAATTCACCCCTCCACTTT.

This rearrangement joins TRBV20-1 to TRBJ2-1, with 7 positions matching TRBD2. V gave up 6 bases and J gave up 8 bases; unmatched junction bases: 7. Germline V gives CDR1 DFQATT, CDR2 SNEGSKA (reference sequence). The CDR3 loop spans 12 amino acids. Written as DNA, the CDR3 is TGCAGTGCCCCGGGACTACTCCATGAGCAGTTCTTC. It specifies CSAPGLLHEQFF.

The CDR3 reads CASSRTGGSYEQYV. CDR3 nucleotide sequence: TGTGCCAGCAGTCGGACAGGGGGCTCCTACGAGCAGTACGTC. The chain carries TRBV27 and TRBJ2-7; TRBD1 aligns across 10 bases. CDR1 and CDR2 (germline): MNHEY, SMNVEV (reference sequence). There are 14 residues in the CDR3. J was trimmed by 0 bases and V by 5 bases; bases with no gene match: 1.

This rearrangement joins TRBV15 to TRBJ1-5, with D uncertain. CDR1 is LNHNV and CDR2 is YYDKDF in the germline V gene (reference sequence). This CDR3 region has 14 residues. V lost 5 bases, J lost 2 bases, and 10 bases lay in between. CDR3: CATSGKTGNQPQHF. CDR3 nucleotides: TGTGCCACCAGCGGGAAAACCGGCAATCAGCCCCAGCATTTT.

The chain combines TRBV12-3 or TRBV12-4 with TRBJ2-1; 7 nucleotides match TRBD2. The CDR3 has 13 amino acids. V lost 3 bases, J lost 9 bases, and 5 bases stayed unmatched. CDR3 region: CASSLGRGSEQFF. DNA for the CDR3: TGTGCCAGCAGTTTGGGGAGGGGCAGTGAGCAGTTCTTC.

The V gene is TRBV20-1, the J gene TRBJ1-3, with D unclear. This CDR3 spans 14 amino acids. V gave up 5 bases and J gave up 1 base, with 12 bases separating them. Germline-derived CDR1 and CDR2 are DFQATT and SNEGSKA (reference sequence). Here the CDR3 reads CSADPTGSGNTIYF. The CDR3 bases are TGCAGTGCTGATCCCACCGGGTCTGGAAACACCATATATTTT.

This clonotype came up a few times. The CDR3 spells CASTSGIGEPNYGYTF. CDR3 nucleotide sequence: TGTGCCAGCACCTCGGGGATCGGAGAACCAAACTATGGCTACACCTTC. The V call is TRBV6-2 or TRBV6-3, the J call TRBJ1-2; D remains ambiguous. This CDR3 region has 16 residues. Deletions cut 7 bases from V and 2 bases from J, with 20 bases between. The germline CDR1 and CDR2 sequences are MNHEY and SVGEGT.

The rearrangement links TRBV20-1 to TRBJ2-7; D call uncertain. The germline V gene encodes CDR1 DFQATT and CDR2 SNEGSKA (reference sequence). V lost 4 bases and J lost 4, with 11 bases in between. The CDR3 consists of 12 residues. The CDR3 sequence is CSAKGQTYEQYV. In DNA form, the CDR3 reads TGCAGTGCTAAGGGTCAGACATACGAGCAGTACGTC.